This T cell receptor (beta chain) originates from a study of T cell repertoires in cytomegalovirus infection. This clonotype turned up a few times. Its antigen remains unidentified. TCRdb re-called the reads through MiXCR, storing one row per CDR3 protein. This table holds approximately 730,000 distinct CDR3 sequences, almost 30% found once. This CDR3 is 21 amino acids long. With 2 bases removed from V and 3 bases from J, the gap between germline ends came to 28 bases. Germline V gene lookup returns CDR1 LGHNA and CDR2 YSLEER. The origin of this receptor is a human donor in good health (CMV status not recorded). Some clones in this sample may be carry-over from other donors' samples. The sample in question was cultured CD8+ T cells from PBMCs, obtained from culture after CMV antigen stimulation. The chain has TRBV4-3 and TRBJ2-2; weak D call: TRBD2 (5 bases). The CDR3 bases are TGCGCCAGCAGCCAAAACCGGGATGGTATAGGCAGTTCGTCGGACACCGGGGAGCTGTTTTTT. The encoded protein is CASSQNRDGIGSSSDTGELFF.